The 5 T cell receptor beta chains below all came from one sample that was sequenced in a study of T cell responses to AZD1222 COVID-19 vaccine. This table comes from immunoSEQ multiplex PCR, and its TCRdb copy is limited to in-frame clones, with some not included. The sample includes 90,000 to 100,000 clones, approximately 84% of them seen just once. The input for sequencing was peripheral blood, taken 28 days after the second AZD1222 dose. These receptors came from an adult who received the AZD1222 COVID-19 vaccine.

The genes are TRBV7-2 and TRBJ1-1, with 7 bases matching TRBD1. The V gene end was trimmed by 6 bases and the J gene end by 10 bases; junction bases not matched to a gene: 17. CDR3 length: 15 amino acids. The germline V gene has CDR1 SGHTA and CDR2 FQGNSA. The CDR3 is CASSRDGRDRLAAFF. CDR3 coding DNA: TGTGCCAGCAGTAGAGATGGCCGGGACAGACTAGCAGCTTTCTTT.

The chain joins TRBV19 to TRBJ2-7; the D gene could be TRBD1 or TRBD2 (7 bases each). Trimming stripped 11 bases from V and 4 bases from J, with 15 bases between. The CDR3 runs 12 residues. CDR1 and CDR2 (germline): LNHDA, SQIVND (reference sequence). The CDR3 DNA sequence: TGTGCCTCCAGGGGGGGACGGTACGAGCAGTACTTC. It specifies CASRGGRYEQYF.

The V gene is TRBV9, the J gene TRBJ2-7; TRBD2 matches 8 bases. V lost 3 bases to trimming and J lost 3 bases; unmatched junction nucleotides: 5. Germline CDR1 is SGDLS and CDR2 is YYNGEE. The length of the CDR3 is 14 residues. The CDR3 region is CASSEGSGVYEQYF. Written as DNA, the CDR3 is TGTGCCAGCAGCGAAGGTAGCGGGGTCTACGAGCAGTACTTC.

The genes are TRBV3-1 (or the pseudogene TRBV3-2) and TRBJ1-2, with TRBD1 matching 7 bases. V shed 4 bases and J 3 bases; nucleotides not matched to a gene: 11. CDR1 and CDR2 (germline): LGHDT, YNNKEL (reference sequence). The CDR3 loop spans 16 amino acids. The CDR3 sequence: CASSPSYNRGDYGYTF. DNA for the CDR3: TGTGCCAGCAGCCCGAGCTACAACAGGGGTGACTATGGCTACACCTTC.

This chain's CDR3 is CASSFDRELFF. CDR3 coding DNA: TGTGCCAGCAGCTTTGACAGGGAGCTGTTTTTT. The chain is built from TRBV7-9 and TRBJ2-2; D not certain. The length of the CDR3 is 11 residues. The V and J ends lost 3 bases and 9 bases respectively, with 5 bases between them. Germline assignment: CDR1 SEHNR and CDR2 FQNEAQ (reference sequence).